This entry describes one TCR beta chain. In germline, CDR1 is LGHNA, CDR2 YNFKEQ. The ends were cut back, 8 bases at V and 0 bases at J, with 12 bases in the middle. The CDR3 consists of 14 residues. CD8+ and CD4+ T cells taken from blood had their TCR beta sequenced. Reverse transcription of 0.5 to 1 ug RNA used random hexamers. TCRdb re-called the immunoSEQ multiplex PCR reads with MiXCR, one entry per CDR3 protein. The table lists 150,000 to 200,000 distinct CDR3 sequences, over 85% of them singletons. The data were obtained in a study of CD8 T cells in Susac syndrome. The chain combines TRBV4-2 with TRBJ2-3, with D perhaps matching TRBD1 or TRBD2 (5 bases each). This sequence originates from a human donor in good health. Sequencing was done on a sample of CD4+ T cells from PBMCs. In DNA form, the CDR3 reads TGTGCCAGCGCTTCCGGGGCTAGCACAGATACGCAGTATTTT. Amino acid sequence: CASASGASTDTQYF.